This TCR beta chain was captured in a study of shared clonotypes between healthy human individuals. The assay ran at deep level. Authors' processing steps: Junction-only sequences produced by ImmunoSEQ had no quality scores, so filtering differed. Clones were read by immunoSEQ multiplex PCR, and TCRdb kept only the in-frame ones, dropping some. Clonal size and the V and J genes are those of that table, whereas D and trimming came from the DNA. The data contain about 1.5 million clones, over 95% of them seen just once; the ten biggest clones take up 0.95% to 1.5%. Study outcomes and limitations: Estimated richness values were generally larger in naive subsets than in memory subsets.

Worth noting for this clone: Its antigen remains unidentified.

This CDR3 spans 16 amino acids. Germline loops: CDR1 SNHLY, CDR2 FYNNEI. V was trimmed by 4 bases and J by 8 bases, leaving 23 bases between them. The V gene is TRBV2, the J gene TRBJ1-2; D remains ambiguous. The receptor was derived from a young man in good health. Source material: naive CD4+ T cells sorted from blood. This sample's subset: CD45RA+ positively selected. This chain's CDR3 is CASSGADTFSEGGYTF. Written as DNA, the CDR3 is TGTGCCAGCAGTGGGGCAGACACCTTTAGCGAGGGCGGCTACACCTTC.